This TCR beta chain was recovered during a study of blood T cell repertoires in COVID-19. Profiling relied on immunoSEQ multiplex PCR, and the TCRdb table lists in-frame clones only, not all of them. The sample lists approximately 240,000 clones; about four fifths were seen once. The V gene lost 3 bases and the J gene lost 2 bases, with 8 bases spanning the gap. The germline CDR1 and CDR2 sequences are SGDLS and YYNGEE. The CDR3 runs 13 residues. The V gene is TRBV9, the J gene TRBJ2-5, with a weak D call TRBD2 (5 bases). The TCR was taken from a woman aged 30 to 39 who had recovered from COVID-19. Sequencing used peripheral blood. The CDR3 DNA is TGTGCCAGCAGCGGGACTGTACAAGAGACCCAGTACTTC. This sequence encodes CASSGTVQETQYF. Full variable domain (outside the CDR3, taken from reference TRBV9 and TRBJ2-5): DSGVTQTPKHLITATGQRVTLRCSPRSGDLSVYWYQQSLDQGLQFLIQYYNGEERAKGNILERFSAQQFPDLHSELNLSSLELGDSALYFCASSGTVQETQYFGPGTRLLVL.